The next 17 T cell receptor beta chains were all read from a single sample in a study of cytomegalovirus exposure and HLA in healthy donors (dated by TCRdb to 2015 to 2018). Library prep was done by the immunoSEQ multiplex PCR assay. For the multiplex PCR, a mixture combining 60 forward primers for TCR Vbeta segments and 13 reverse primers for TCR Jbeta segments was used. This immuneACCESS table, as held by TCRdb, lists in-frame sequences with V and J called but not all clones. Of the missing ones, under half trace to an unresolved V gene in checked studies; the others have no known cause. In this sample the table shows under 200,000 clones, 68% of which occur a single time. Clones ranked in the top ten supply approximately 1.5% of the sample. Sequenced: PBMCs. These receptors all come from a man aged 45-60 years in good health and CMV-seronegative.

The V and J genes are TRBV5-1 and TRBJ1-2; 12 bases line up with TRBD1. Trimming cost V 6 bases and J 3 bases; bases outside gene matches: 12. Germline V gene data show CDR1 as SGHRS and CDR2 as YFSETQ. This CDR3 comprises 17 residues. The CDR3 spells CASKGTSGTGGDYGYTF. The CDR3 coding sequence is TGCGCCAGCAAGGGAACCTCCGGGACAGGGGGCGACTATGGCTACACCTTC.

The rearrangement uses TRBV7-2 and TRBJ2-2; 13 nucleotides align to TRBD2. Germline assignment: CDR1 SGHTA and CDR2 FQGNSA. Trimming at V came to 5 bases and at J to 1 base, leaving 4 bases not matched to a gene. The CDR3 consists of 17 residues. CDR3 DNA: TGTGCCAGCAGCCGGACTAGCGGGGGCCAGAACACCGGGGAGCTGTTTTTT. This sequence encodes CASSRTSGGQNTGELFF.

The chain is built from TRBV6-1 and TRBJ2-3; D perhaps matches TRBD1 (6 bases). With 2 bases removed from V and 1 base from J, the gap between germline ends came to 10 bases. CDR1 and CDR2 from the germline V gene are MNHNS and SASEGT. The CDR3 extends over 15 amino acids. CDR3 protein: CASSELQGRTDTQYF. CDR3 in DNA: TGTGCCAGCAGTGAATTACAGGGTCGCACAGATACGCAGTATTTT.

V gene TRBV6-5 combines with J gene TRBJ2-7, with TRBD2 identical over 13 bases. V trimming: 6 bases; J trimming: 2 bases; junction bases outside the gene matches: 1. The V gene's germline CDR1 is MNHEY and CDR2 SVGAGI. The CDR3 consists of 14 residues. The CDR3 nucleotides are TGTGCCAGCAGGGGACTAGCGGGGCCCTACGAGCAGTACTTC. Translation gives CASRGLAGPYEQYF.

This clone came up a few times. J is TRBJ1-1 and V is TRBV5-4; perhaps TRBD1 as D (6 bases). CDR3 size: 17 residues. Trimming stripped 1 base from V and 1 base from J, with 17 bases between. Germline V lookup: CDR1 SGHNT, CDR2 YYREEE (reference sequence). The CDR3 DNA sequence: TGTGCCAGCAGCTTGCTGCAGGGGCCAGGTGGGAACACTGAAGCTTTCTTT. It specifies CASSLLQGPGGNTEAFF. The whole variable domain, remainder taken from reference TRBV5-4 and TRBJ1-1, is ETGVTQSPTHLIKTRGQQVTLRCSSQSGHNTVSWYQQALGQGPQFIFQYYREEENGRGNFPPRFSGLQFPNYSSELNVNALELDDSALYLCASSLLQGPGGNTEAFFGQGTRLTVV.

The CDR3 here is CASSVLADLAKNIQYF. In DNA form, the CDR3 reads TGTGCCAGCAGTGTTCTAGCGGACCTAGCCAAAAACATTCAGTACTTC. The gene calls are TRBV2 and TRBJ2-4, with 7 bases lining up with TRBD2. V gave up 4 bases and J gave up 0 bases; unmatched junction bases: 6. CDR1 SNHLY and CDR2 FYNNEI come from the germline V gene. The CDR3 contains 16 residues. The full variable domain, its missing parts supplied by reference TRBV2 and TRBJ2-4, is EPEVTQTPSHQVTQMGQEVILRCVPISNHLYFYWYRQILGQKVEFLVSFYNNEISEKSEIFDDQFSVERPDGSNFTLKIRSTKLEDSAMYFCASSVLADLAKNIQYFGAGTRLSVL.

Concerning this clone: One end of the junction is discordant with germline, which a read error may explain. The chain has TRBV6-5 and TRBJ2-2; 7 positions agree with TRBD1. The germline V gene has CDR1 MNHEY and CDR2 SVGAGI. The CDR3 extends over 14 amino acids. The CDR3 bases are TGTGCCGGCAGTTCAGGGACAGCGAGCGGGGAGCTGTTTTTT. Encoded protein: CAGSSGTASGELFF.

This clone was counted a few times. This chain uses TRBV5-1 with TRBJ1-2; TRBD1 is a possible D gene (5 bases). The CDR3 is 17 amino acids. Germline V gene data show CDR1 as SGHRS and CDR2 as YFSETQ. V lost 5 bases to trimming and J lost 5 bases, with 25 bases between them. The CDR3 DNA reads TGCGCCAGCAGAGCTTTTGGGACTACAGGTACCAGTTATGGCTACACCTTC. It specifies CASRAFGTTGTSYGYTF. The full variable domain, in which reference TRBV5-1 and TRBJ1-2 provide the parts outside the CDR3, is KAGVTQTPRYLIKTRGQQVTLSCSPISGHRSVSWYQQTPGQGLQFLFEYFSETQRNKGNFPGRFSGRQFSNSRSEMNVSTLELGDSALYLCASRAFGTTGTSYGYTFGSGTRLTVV.

The V call is TRBV9, the J call TRBJ2-5, with 7 bases matching TRBD1. The better agreement between TRBJ2-7 and the DNA end casts doubt on the J call. The CDR3 is made up of 15 amino acids. Germline assignment: CDR1 SGDLS and CDR2 YYNGEE. The CDR3 coding sequence is TGTGCCAGCAGCGTAGAGGACAGGCAGTCCTACGAGCAGTACTTC. Translated, it gives CASSVEDRQSYEQYF.

The chain is built from TRBV7-9 and TRBJ1-2; 8 bases match TRBD1. CDR1 is SEHNR, CDR2 FQNEAQ, per germline (reference sequence). This CDR3 spans 12 amino acids. The V gene end was trimmed by 8 bases and the J gene end by 2 bases; junction bases not matched to a gene: 1. The CDR3 DNA reads TGTGCCAGCGGACAGGGAAACTATGGCTACACCTTC. This encodes CASGQGNYGYTF.

The chain uses TRBV6-4 and TRBJ1-2, with 11 positions matching TRBD1. Trimming took 5 bases from V and 2 from J; bases not matched to a gene: 10. Germline V lookup: CDR1 MRHNA, CDR2 SNTAGT. The CDR3 consists of 17 residues. The CDR3 region has the DNA TGTGCCAGCAGTCTCCAATCCTGGACAGGGGGCAACTATGGCTACACCTTC. It encodes CASSLQSWTGGNYGYTF.

The V gene is TRBV6-5, the J gene TRBJ1-6; 12 bases agree with TRBD1. The junction had 2 bases not matched to a gene; V was cut back by 4 bases and J by 10 bases. This CDR3 is built from 14 residues. Germline lookup yields CDR1 MNHEY and CDR2 SVGAGI. The CDR3 DNA reads as TGTGCCAGCAGTTCCGGGACAGGGGGCTCACCCCTCCACTTT. It codes for CASSSGTGGSPLHF.

The rearrangement joins TRBV5-5 to TRBJ2-7; D possibly corresponds to TRBD2 (6 bases). This CDR3 is 14 amino acids long. V lost 4 bases and J 2 bases, leaving 13 bases between the germline ends. Germline V gene data show CDR1 as SGHKS and CDR2 as YYEKEE (reference sequence). CDR3 coding DNA: TGTGCCAGCAGCGTGGGACTCTTTCCCTACGAGCAGTACTTC. This encodes CASSVGLFPYEQYF.

The chain is built from TRBV4-1 and TRBJ1-2, with 12 bases identical to TRBD1. The CDR3 loop spans 15 amino acids. V lost 1 base to trimming and J lost 6 bases; unmatched junction nucleotides: 3. Germline V gene data show CDR1 as MGHRA and CDR2 as YSYEKL. CDR3 amino acids: CASSQVGTGGDGYTF. CDR3 nucleotide sequence: TGCGCCAGCAGCCAAGTAGGGACAGGGGGCGATGGCTACACCTTC.

This chain links TRBV19 with TRBJ2-7; TRBD2 matches 8 bases. V trimming: 4 bases; J trimming: 1 base; junction bases outside the gene matches: 6. This CDR3 contains 15 residues. Germline CDR1 is LNHDA and CDR2 is SQIVND (reference sequence). The CDR3 spells CASSRAGGQSYEQYF. Written as DNA, the CDR3 is TGTGCCAGTAGTAGGGCGGGGGGACAATCCTACGAGCAGTACTTC.

The chain is built from TRBV5-1 and TRBJ2-7; 11 nucleotides line up with TRBD2. The V gene end was trimmed by 4 bases and the J gene end by 0 bases; junction bases not matched to a gene: 12. The CDR3 runs to 18 residues. The germline V gene has CDR1 SGHRS and CDR2 YFSETQ. The CDR3 DNA follows: TGCGCCAGCAGCATACTCGGGACTAGCGGATTTTCCTCCTACGAGCAGTACTTC. Translating it yields CASSILGTSGFSSYEQYF.

The J gene is TRBJ2-7, the V gene TRBV5-4, with 12 bases identical to TRBD2. V gave up 2 bases and J gave up 6 bases; unmatched junction bases: 3. The CDR3 consists of 14 residues. The germline gives CDR1 SGHNT, CDR2 YYREEE (reference sequence). CDR3 DNA sequence: TGTGCCAGCAGCTTAGCACTAGCGGGGGGCGAGCAGTACTTC. Translated, it gives CASSLALAGGEQYF.